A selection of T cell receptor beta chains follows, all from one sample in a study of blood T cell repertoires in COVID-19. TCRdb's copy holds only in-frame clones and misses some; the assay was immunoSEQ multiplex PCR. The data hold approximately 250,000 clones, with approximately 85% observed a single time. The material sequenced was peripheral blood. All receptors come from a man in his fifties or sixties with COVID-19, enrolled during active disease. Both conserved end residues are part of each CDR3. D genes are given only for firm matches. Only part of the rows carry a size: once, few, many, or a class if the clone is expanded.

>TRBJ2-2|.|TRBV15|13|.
CATSKRDTGELFF
TGTGCCACCAGCAAGAGGGACACCGGGGAGCTGTTTTTT
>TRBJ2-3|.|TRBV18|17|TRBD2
CASSLARLAGSTDTQYF
TGTGCCAGCTCACTCGCCCGACTAGCGGGTTCGACAGATACGCAGTATTTT
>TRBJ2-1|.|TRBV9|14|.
CASRGGAPYNEQFF
TGTGCCAGCAGAGGAGGGGCCCCCTACAATGAGCAGTTCTTC
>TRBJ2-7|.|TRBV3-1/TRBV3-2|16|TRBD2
CASSQDSGLALYEQYF
TGTGCCAGCAGCCAAGACTCAGGACTAGCACTGTACGAGCAGTACTTC
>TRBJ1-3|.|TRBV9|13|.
CASSPTGGNTIYF
TGTGCCAGCAGCCCGACGGGGGGAAACACCATATATTTT
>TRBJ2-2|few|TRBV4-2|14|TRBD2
CASSPGGGSGELFF
TGTGCCAGCAGCCCTGGCGGGGGGTCCGGGGAGCTGTTTTTT
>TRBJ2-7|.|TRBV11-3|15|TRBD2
CASSLGLAGPYEQYF
TGTGCCAGCAGCTTAGGCCTAGCGGGACCCTACGAGCAGTACTTC
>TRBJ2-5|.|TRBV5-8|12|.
CASSLVEETQYF
TGTGCCAGCAGCTTGGTCGAAGAGACCCAGTACTTC
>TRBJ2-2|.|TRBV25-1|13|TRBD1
CASTTGAAGELFF
TGTGCCAGCACGACAGGGGCAGCCGGGGAGCTGTTTTTT
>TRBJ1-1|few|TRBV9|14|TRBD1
CASSARQGYTEAFF
TGTGCCAGCAGCGCGAGACAGGGGTACACTGAAGCTTTCTTT
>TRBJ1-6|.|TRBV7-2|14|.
CASSLEQVNSPLHF
TGTGCCAGCAGCTTAGAACAAGTAAATTCACCCCTCCACTTT
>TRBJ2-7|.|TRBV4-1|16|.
CASSPGQIGLTYEQYF
TGCGCCAGCAGCCCGGGCCAAATAGGACTGACGTACGAGCAGTACTTC
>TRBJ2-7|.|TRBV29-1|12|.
CSVGGGRDEQYF
TGCAGCGTTGGAGGGGGAAGGGACGAGCAGTACTTC
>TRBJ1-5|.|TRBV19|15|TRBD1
CASRSGTGGNQPQHF
TGTGCCAGTAGGTCCGGGACAGGAGGCAATCAGCCCCAGCATTTT
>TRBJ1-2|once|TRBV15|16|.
CATSRDREDSYYGYTF
TGTGCCACCAGCAGAGATCGGGAGGACAGTTACTATGGCTACACCTTC
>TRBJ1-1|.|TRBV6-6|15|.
CASSYSVRGGTEAFF
TGTGCCAGCAGTTACTCGGTAAGGGGGGGCACTGAAGCTTTCTTT
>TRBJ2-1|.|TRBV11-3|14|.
CASSPYSSYNEQFF
TGTGCCAGCAGCCCATATAGCTCCTACAATGAGCAGTTCTTC
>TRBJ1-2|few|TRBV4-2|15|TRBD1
CASSRPGQGNRGYTF
TGTGCCAGCAGCCGCCCGGGACAGGGGAATAGAGGCTACACCTTC
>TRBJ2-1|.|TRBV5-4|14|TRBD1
CASSDRDRGNEQFF
TGTGCCAGCAGCGACCGGGACAGAGGGAATGAGCAGTTCTTC
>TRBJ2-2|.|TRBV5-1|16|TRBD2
CASSLNAGGTTGELFF
TGCGCCAGCAGCTTGAACGCGGGGGGCACCACCGGGGAGCTGTTTTTT
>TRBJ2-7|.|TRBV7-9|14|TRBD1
CASSPRDRVFEQYF
TGTGCCAGCAGCCCCCGGGACAGGGTCTTCGAGCAGTACTTC
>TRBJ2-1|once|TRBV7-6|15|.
CASSSNRELYNEQFF
TGTGCCAGCAGCTCAAACAGGGAGCTCTACAATGAGCAGTTCTTC
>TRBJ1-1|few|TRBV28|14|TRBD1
CASSLWTGITEAFF
TGTGCCAGCAGTTTATGGACAGGGATCACTGAAGCTTTCTTT
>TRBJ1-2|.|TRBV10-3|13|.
CATVTGEGYGYTF
TGTGCCACCGTGACAGGTGAAGGCTATGGCTACACCTTC
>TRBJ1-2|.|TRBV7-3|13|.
CASSPAPRAGYTF
TGTGCCAGCAGCCCAGCCCCGAGGGCTGGCTACACCTTC
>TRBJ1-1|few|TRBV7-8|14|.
CASSLEWGVTEAFF
TGTGCCAGCAGCTTAGAATGGGGAGTCACTGAAGCTTTCTTT
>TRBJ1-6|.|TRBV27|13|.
CASTTPPGWALHF
TGTGCCAGCACCACCCCCCCGGGTTGGGCCCTCCACTTT
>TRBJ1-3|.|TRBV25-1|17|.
CASSEGDQGNSGNTIYF
TGTGCCAGCAGTGAAGGGGATCAGGGTAACTCTGGAAACACCATATATTTT
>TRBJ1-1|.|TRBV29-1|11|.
CGWGGPHEAFF
TGTGGGTGGGGAGGCCCTCATGAAGCTTTCTTT
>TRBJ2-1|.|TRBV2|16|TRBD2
CASRLSGGSSYNEQFF
TGTGCCAGCCGCCTGAGCGGGGGTAGCTCCTACAATGAGCAGTTCTTC
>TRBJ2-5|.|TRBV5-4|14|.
CASSLYGSGETQYF
TGTGCCAGCAGCTTGTACGGGAGTGGAGAGACCCAGTACTTC
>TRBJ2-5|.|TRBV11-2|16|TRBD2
CASSLGYSGGKETQYF
TGTGCCAGCAGCTTAGGCTATAGCGGGGGTAAAGAGACCCAGTACTTC
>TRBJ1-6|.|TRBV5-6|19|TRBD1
CASSLNKGDRGSYNSPLHF
TGTGCCAGCAGCTTGAATAAAGGGGACAGGGGCTCCTATAATTCACCCCTCCACTTT
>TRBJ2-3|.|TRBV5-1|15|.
CASSFSQGYADTQYF
TGCGCCAGCAGCTTCAGCCAGGGGTATGCAGATACGCAGTATTTT
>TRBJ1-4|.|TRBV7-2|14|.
CASSSGLPNEKLFF
TGTGCCAGCAGCTCGGGACTGCCTAATGAAAAACTGTTTTTT
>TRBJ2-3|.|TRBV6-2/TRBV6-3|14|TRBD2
CASSGLAGTDTQYF
TGTGCCAGCAGCGGACTAGCGGGCACAGATACGCAGTATTTT
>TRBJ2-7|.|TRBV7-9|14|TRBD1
CASSNNRGRYEQYF
TGTGCCAGCAGCAATAACAGGGGGCGGTACGAGCAGTACTTC
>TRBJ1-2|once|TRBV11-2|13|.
CASSLGRDYGYTF
TGTGCCAGCAGCTTAGGCAGGGACTATGGCTACACCTTC
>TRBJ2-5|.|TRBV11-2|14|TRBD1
CASSVQGVRETQYF
TGTGCCAGCAGCGTACAGGGGGTCAGAGAGACCCAGTACTTC
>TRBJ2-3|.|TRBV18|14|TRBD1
CASSLDRGTDTQYF
TGTGCCAGCTCACTGGACAGGGGCACAGATACGCAGTATTTT
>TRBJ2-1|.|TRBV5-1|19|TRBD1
CASSLVGQGLQYVGNEQFF
TGCGCCAGCAGCTTGGTGGGACAGGGGCTGCAGTACGTGGGGAATGAGCAGTTCTTC
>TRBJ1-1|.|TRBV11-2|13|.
CASSSNRNTEAFF
TGTGCCAGCAGCTCTAACAGGAACACTGAAGCTTTCTTT